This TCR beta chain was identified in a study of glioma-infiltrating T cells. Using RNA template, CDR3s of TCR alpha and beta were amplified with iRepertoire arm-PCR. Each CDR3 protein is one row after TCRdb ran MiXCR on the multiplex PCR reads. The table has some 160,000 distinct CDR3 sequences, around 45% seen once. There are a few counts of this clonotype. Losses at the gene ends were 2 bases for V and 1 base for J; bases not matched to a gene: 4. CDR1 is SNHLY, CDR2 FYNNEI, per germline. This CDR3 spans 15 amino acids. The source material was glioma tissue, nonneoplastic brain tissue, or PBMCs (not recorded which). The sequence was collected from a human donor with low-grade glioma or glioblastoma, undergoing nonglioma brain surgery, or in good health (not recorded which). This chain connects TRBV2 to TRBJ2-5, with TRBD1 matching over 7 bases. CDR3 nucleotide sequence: TGTGCCAGCAGTGAATCCCCAGGGGGCCAAGAGACCCAGTACTTC. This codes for CASSESPGGQETQYF.